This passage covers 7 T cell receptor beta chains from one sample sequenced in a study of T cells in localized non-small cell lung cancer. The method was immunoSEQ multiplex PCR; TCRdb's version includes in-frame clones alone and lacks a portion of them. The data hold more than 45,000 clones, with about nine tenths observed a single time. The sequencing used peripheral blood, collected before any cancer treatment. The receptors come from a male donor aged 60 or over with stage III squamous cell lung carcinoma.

For the CDR3, the DNA is TGTGCCAGCAGCCGATCGGGTGTCTCCTACAATGAGCAGTTCTTC. Translation: CASSRSGVSYNEQFF. The rearrangement joins TRBV7-9 to TRBJ2-1; D gene unclear. Germline loops: CDR1 SEHNR, CDR2 FQNEAQ (reference sequence). The V end was cut by 5 bases, the J end by 0 bases, with 11 bases between. This CDR3 has 15 amino acids.

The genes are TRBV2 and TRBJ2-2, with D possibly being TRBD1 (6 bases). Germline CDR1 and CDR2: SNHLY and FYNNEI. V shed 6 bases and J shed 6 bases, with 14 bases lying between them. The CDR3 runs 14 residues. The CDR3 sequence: CASREIQGPGELFF. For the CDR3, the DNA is TGTGCCAGCAGGGAAATACAGGGACCCGGGGAGCTGTTTTTT.

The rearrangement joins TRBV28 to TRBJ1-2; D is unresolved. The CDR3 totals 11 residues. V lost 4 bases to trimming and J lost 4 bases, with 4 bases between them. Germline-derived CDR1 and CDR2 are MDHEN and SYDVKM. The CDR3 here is CASSWSYGYTF. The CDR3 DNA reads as TGTGCCAGCAGTTGGAGCTATGGCTACACCTTC.

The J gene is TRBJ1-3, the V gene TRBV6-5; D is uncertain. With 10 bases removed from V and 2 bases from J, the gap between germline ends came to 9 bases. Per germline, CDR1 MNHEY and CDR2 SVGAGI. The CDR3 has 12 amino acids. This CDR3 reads CATTSTGNTIYF. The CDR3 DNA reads TGTGCCACCACATCAACTGGAAACACCATATATTTT.

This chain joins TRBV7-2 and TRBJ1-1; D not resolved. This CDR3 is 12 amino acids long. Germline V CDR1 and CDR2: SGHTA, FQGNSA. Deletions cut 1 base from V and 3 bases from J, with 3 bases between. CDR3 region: CASSLGYTEAFF. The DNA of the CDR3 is TGTGCCAGCAGCTTAGGGTACACTGAAGCTTTCTTT.

In nucleotides, the CDR3 is TGTGCCAGCAGTCTTCGGGGGTGGAGCTCCTACGAGCAGTACTTC. Its protein is CASSLRGWSSYEQYF. This chain uses TRBV28 with TRBJ2-7; TRBD2 is a possible D gene (6 bases). Germline CDR1 is MDHEN and CDR2 is SYDVKM. V was shortened by 5 bases and J by 0 bases, with 14 bases between the two germline ends. The CDR3 runs 15 residues.

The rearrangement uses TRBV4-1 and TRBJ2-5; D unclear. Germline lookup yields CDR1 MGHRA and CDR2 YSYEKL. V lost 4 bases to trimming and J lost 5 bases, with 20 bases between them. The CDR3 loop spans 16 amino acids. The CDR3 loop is CASSPSGPSTRETQYF. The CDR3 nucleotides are TGCGCCAGCAGCCCCTCCGGTCCCTCCACCCGGGAGACCCAGTACTTC.